The 23 T cell receptor beta chains below all came from one sample that was sequenced in a study of T cells in Graves' hyperthyroidism and ophthalmopathy. Amplification targeted TCR beta CDR3 regions from RNA transcripts. The TCR CDR3 first-round RT-PCR relied on the HTBI primer set. One entry per CDR3 protein, called by TCRdb with MiXCR from the multiplex PCR reads. The table shows around 280,000 distinct CDR3 sequences, with about 14% occurring only once. Sequencing used blood. The receptor set was obtained from a woman aged 30 to 39 with Graves' hyperthyroidism that later progressed to Graves' ophthalmopathy.

This clonotype was found many times. V is TRBV7-3 and J is TRBJ1-2; D unresolved. The germline CDR1 and CDR2 sequences are SGHTA and FQGTGA. This CDR3 region has 15 residues. V was cut by 5 bases and J by 4 bases, with 17 bases left in between. Here the CDR3 DNA reads TGTGCCAGCAGCCAGTATATTAAGGCCGCCTATGGCTACACCTTC. Protein: CASSQYIKAAYGYTF.

There are many counts of this clonotype. V and J are TRBV7-2 and TRBJ2-5; D unclear. CDR1 and CDR2 from the germline V gene are SGHTA and FQGNSA. The CDR3 runs 13 residues. V dropped 5 bases and J dropped 4 bases, with 11 bases sitting between them. The CDR3 region is CASSRDRSETQYF. In nucleotides, the CDR3 is TGTGCCAGCAGCAGAGACCGATCAGAGACCCAGTACTTC.

The genes are TRBV12-3 or TRBV12-4 and TRBJ1-1; D gene uncertain. CDR3 size: 15 residues. Trimming took 6 bases from V and 0 from J, leaving 14 bases between them. For the CDR3, the DNA is TGTGCCAGCAGCAATAACGGGCGCATGAACACTGAAGCTTTCTTT. It is translated as CASSNNGRMNTEAFF.

In this sample, this clonotype turned up many times. The chain has TRBV7-2 and TRBJ2-7, with TRBD2 identical over 7 bases. Germline V gene sequence: CDR1 SGHTA, CDR2 FQGNSA. The CDR3 spans 14 residues. V dropped 3 bases and J dropped 2; count of bases not matched to a gene: 4. The DNA of the CDR3 is TGTGCCAGCAGCTTTGCGGGAGAGACCTACGAGCAGTACTTC. Its translation is CASSFAGETYEQYF.

At least ten counts were recorded for this clonotype. CDR3 in DNA: TGTGCCAGCAGCGACAGGCCAGCGGGCCTCTCCTTCTACGAGCAGTACTTC. The encoded protein is CASSDRPAGLSFYEQYF. The chain combines TRBV9 with TRBJ2-7, with D possibly being TRBD2 (6 bases). V was cut by 3 bases and J by 3 bases, with 22 bases left in between. From germline, CDR1 is SGDLS and CDR2 YYNGEE. The CDR3 runs 17 residues.

This clonotype occurred many times. The chain has TRBV12-3 or TRBV12-4 and TRBJ1-1, with TRBD1 matching over 9 bases. V lost 5 bases to trimming and J lost 4 bases; unmatched junction nucleotides: 5. This CDR3 comprises 14 residues. Here the CDR3 reads CASSLQGAGTEAFF. In DNA form, the CDR3 reads TGTGCCAGCAGTCTACAGGGGGCCGGCACTGAAGCTTTCTTT.

The rearrangement joins TRBV6-2 or TRBV6-3 to TRBJ2-4, with D possibly being TRBD1 (6 bases). Germline CDR1 MNHEY, CDR2 SVGEGT. V was cut by 8 bases and J by 8 bases, with 19 bases left in between. The CDR3 consists of 14 residues. CDR3 sequence (DNA): TGTGCCAGCTCCCAGGGGACCGCTGGAGACATTCAGTACTTC. Amino acids: CASSQGTAGDIQYF.

This chain uses TRBV7-3 with TRBJ1-2; a possible D gene is TRBD1 (5 bases). The CDR3 is 17 amino acids. V gave up 2 bases and J gave up 8 bases, with 24 bases separating them. Germline assignment: CDR1 SGHTA and CDR2 FQGTGA. DNA of the CDR3: TGTGCCAGCAGCTTAGAAGAATGGGGACCTCGCCTTGGGGGCTACACCTTC. This translates into CASSLEEWGPRLGGYTF.

This clonotype was recorded many times. The rearrangement uses TRBV19 and TRBJ2-7, with D perhaps TRBD1 (6 bases). In germline, CDR1 is LNHDA, CDR2 SQIVND (reference sequence). The CDR3 has 14 amino acids. V was trimmed by 6 bases and J by 5 bases, leaving 17 bases between them. The CDR3 sequence is CASRKTGFVDEQYF. CDR3 DNA: TGTGCCAGTAGAAAAACAGGGTTTGTGGACGAGCAGTACTTC.

This clonotype was counted ten times or more. The chain joins TRBV20-1 to TRBJ2-7, with D perhaps TRBD2 (5 bases). The CDR3 is 15 amino acids. Germline V CDR1 and CDR2: DFQATT, SNEGSKA (reference sequence). Trimming stripped 0 bases from V and 6 bases from J, with 18 bases between. CDR3: CSARDGQRVSGEQYF. The DNA of the CDR3 is TGCAGTGCTAGAGATGGTCAGAGGGTTTCGGGCGAGCAGTACTTC.

Regarding this clonotype: The junction does not match germline at one end; this may be a read error. The CDR3 sequence: CAGSPAGTLVGYTF. CDR3 sequence (DNA): TGTGCCGGCTCACCAGCCGGGACACTGGTAGGCTACACCTTC. The chain has TRBV18 and TRBJ1-2; D is possibly TRBD1 (6 bases). There are 14 residues in the CDR3. Germline V lookup: CDR1 KGHSH, CDR2 LQKENI.

This clonotype was detected ten times or more. The gene calls are TRBV30 and TRBJ2-5, with D tentatively TRBD2 (6 bases). With 1 base removed from V and 5 bases from J, the gap between germline ends came to 17 bases. Germline V lookup: CDR1 GTSNPN, CDR2 SVGIG (reference sequence). CDR3 length: 15 residues. In DNA, the CDR3 is TGTGCCTGGAGTGCCCGAGCAGAGAGCGGGGAGACCCAGTACTTC. Its protein is CAWSARAESGETQYF.

This clonotype was counted many times. A much larger clone sits a single nucleotide away, making a read error possible. The rearrangement joins TRBV12-3 or TRBV12-4 to TRBJ1-1, with D perhaps TRBD1 (5 bases). This CDR3 has 13 amino acids. The CDR3 sequence is CASSSRETTETFF. CDR3 nucleotides: TGTGCCAGCAGTTCCAGGGAAACCACTGAAACTTTCTTT.

This clonotype has a count of ten or more. This chain connects TRBV6-1 to TRBJ2-7, with D possibly called TRBD1 or TRBD2 (5 bases each). Trimming pared 6 bases from V and 3 bases from J, leaving 15 bases between. The CDR3 has 14 residues. CDR1 is MNHNS and CDR2 is SASEGT in the germline V gene. CDR3 nucleotide sequence: TGTGCCAGCAGCCCCACCCGGGGCCTCTACGAGCAGTACTTC. It codes for CASSPTRGLYEQYF.

This clonotype was recorded many times. The V gene is TRBV15, the J gene TRBJ1-2, with 7 bases identical to TRBD1. Trimming took 0 bases from V and 9 from J; bases not matched to a gene: 13. Germline assignment: CDR1 LNHNV and CDR2 YYDKDF (reference sequence). The CDR3 has 16 amino acids. In DNA, the CDR3 is TGTGCCACCAGCAGAGATCGGGCCCGACAGGGTAATAGCTACACCTTC. Translating it yields CATSRDRARQGNSYTF.

This chain connects TRBV6-2 or TRBV6-3 to TRBJ1-2; 8 bases line up with TRBD1. This CDR3 comprises 14 residues. Germline trimming cut 4 bases from V and 9 bases from J; bases unmatched to any gene: 10. In germline, CDR1 is MNHEY, CDR2 SVGEGT. This CDR3 is CASSLLEDRESYTF. CDR3 coding DNA: TGTGCCAGCAGTTTGTTAGAGGACAGGGAGAGCTACACCTTC.

Many counts were recorded for this clonotype. The chain couples TRBV12-3 or TRBV12-4 to TRBJ1-2; TRBD1 matches at 7 bases. Trimming removed 5 bases from V and 1 base from J; junction bases left unmatched: 7. The CDR3 is 15 amino acids. CDR3 DNA sequence: TGTGCCAGCAGTCCTCACAGGGGAAATAACTATGGCTACACCTTC. Encoded protein: CASSPHRGNNYGYTF.

This clonotype has ten or more counts. The chain recombines TRBV12-3 or TRBV12-4 with TRBJ2-5; D possibly corresponds to TRBD2 (5 bases). The V and J ends lost 8 bases and 2 bases respectively, with 18 bases between them. The CDR3 sequence is 15 residues long. CDR3 in DNA: TGTGCCAGCGGACTTAGCTACAGCTTACAAGAGACCCAGTACTTC. Its translation is CASGLSYSLQETQYF.

This clonotype was counted many times. This chain joins TRBV12-3 or TRBV12-4 and TRBJ1-1; D ambiguous. This CDR3 is built from 15 residues. With 8 bases removed from V and 0 bases from J, the gap between germline ends came to 16 bases. The CDR3 is CASSYGQALNTEAFF. CDR3 bases: TGTGCCAGCTCTTATGGGCAGGCACTGAACACTGAAGCTTTCTTT.

This clonotype was detected many times. The chain has TRBV28 and TRBJ2-1, with 7 bases aligning to TRBD2. Looked up from germline, CDR1 is MDHEN and CDR2 is SYDVKM. The V and J ends lost 6 bases and 5 bases, in that order; junction bases with no gene match: 10. The CDR3 runs 15 residues. Here the CDR3 reads CASSPGTKWNNEQFF. The CDR3 coding sequence is TGTGCCAGCAGCCCGGGGACTAAGTGGAACAATGAGCAGTTCTTC.

This clonotype was counted many times. The chain recombines TRBV12-3 or TRBV12-4 with TRBJ2-1; D unresolved. Trimming cost V 5 bases and J 13 bases, with 18 bases left between them. The CDR3 is made up of 13 amino acids. The DNA of the CDR3 is TGTGCCAGCAGTACCAGGTTCCACCCGGATCAGTTCTTC. Translating it yields CASSTRFHPDQFF.

On this clonotype itself: A much bigger clone sits one base away, suggesting this may be a read error. This chain joins TRBV12-3 or TRBV12-4 and TRBJ2-2, with TRBD2 as a possible D gene (7 bases). The V end was cut by 3 bases, the J end by 7 bases, with 18 bases between. The CDR3 has 16 residues. The chain's CDR3 is CASSFRGRGAIGELFF. The CDR3 bases are TGTGCCAGCAGTTTCCGGGGACGGGGGGCGATCGGGGAGCTGTTTTTT.

There are many counts of this clonotype. This chain uses TRBV6-2 or TRBV6-3 with TRBJ2-7; possibly TRBD1 for D (5 bases). V lost 0 bases and J lost 6, with 12 bases in between. The germline V gene encodes CDR1 MNHEY and CDR2 SVGEGT. CDR3 length equals 14 residues. The CDR3 protein is CASSYSTQGAEQYF. The CDR3 region has the DNA TGTGCCAGCAGTTACTCGACTCAAGGGGCCGAGCAGTACTTC.